Listed below are T cell receptor beta chains from one sample, sequenced in a study of human T cells and chemical hapten exposure. TCRdb redid the calling of the RACE reads with MiXCR, one entry per CDR3 protein. The sample has 35,000 to 45,000 distinct CDR3 sequences, around 9.3% seen once. This material consisted of whole blood, taken in connection with sensitization to the hapten diphenylcyclopropenone (DPC). All receptors derive from a middle-aged woman with alopecia areata. Some clones in this sample may be carry-over from other donors' samples. Both conserved end residues are part of each CDR3. The D gene is left open where the match is weak. Size values are once, few and many counts, or a class for expanded clones, and some rows have none.

V: TRBV9
J: TRBJ2-5
length: 17
size: -
D: TRBD2
DNA: TGTGCCAGCAGCCCCCGACTACGTATTCTAGCGGGGGAGACCCAGTACTTC
CDR3: CASSPRLRILAGETQYF

V: TRBV11-2
J: TRBJ2-1
length: 14
size: once
D: -
DNA: TGTGCCAGCAGCTTTGGGGGCTCCTACAATGAGCAGTTCTTC
CDR3: CASSFGGSYNEQFF

V: TRBV11-2
J: TRBJ2-1
length: 16
size: many
D: TRBD1
DNA: TGTGCCAGCAGCTTAGGAGGGGGCAAGGGGTTCGGTGAGCAGTTCTTC
CDR3: CASSLGGGKGFGEQFF

V: TRBV12-3/TRBV12-4
J: TRBJ1-5
length: 15
size: many
D: -
DNA: TGTGCCAGCACCCAAGGGCAGGCGGGCAATCAGCCCCAGCATTTT
CDR3: CASTQGQAGNQPQHF

V: TRBV4-1
J: TRBJ2-3
length: 16
size: -
D: -
DNA: TGCGCCAGCAGCCAAGAAGGAGGATCTAGCACAGATACGCAGTATTTT
CDR3: CASSQEGGSSTDTQYF

V: TRBV30
J: TRBJ1-4
length: 14
size: many
D: -
DNA: TGTGCCTGGAGTCTGGGACGGTATGACGAAAAACTGTTTTTT
CDR3: CAWSLGRYDEKLFF

V: TRBV20-1
J: TRBJ1-5
length: 15
size: many
D: -
DNA: TGCAGTGCTAGAGTACGGGGGTGGGGCAATCAGCCCCAGCATTTT
CDR3: CSARVRGWGNQPQHF

V: TRBV20-1
J: TRBJ1-4
length: 14
size: few
D: -
DNA: TGCAGTGCTAGAGATCAGGGGATGAGGGAAAAACTGTTTTTT
CDR3: CSARDQGMREKLFF

V: TRBV7-3
J: TRBJ2-7
length: 14
size: many
D: TRBD2
DNA: TGTGCCAGCAGCCCAGCGGGGGACTCCTACGAGCAGTACTTC
CDR3: CASSPAGDSYEQYF

V: TRBV6-2/TRBV6-3
J: TRBJ1-5
length: 15
size: many
D: TRBD1
DNA: TGTGCCAGCACCCAGTGGGGACAGAATAATCAGCCCCAGCATTTT
CDR3: CASTQWGQNNQPQHF

V: TRBV9
J: TRBJ2-2
length: 13
size: many
D: -
DNA: TGTGCCAGCAGCGAGAGCGTGAACGGGGAGCTGTTTTTT
CDR3: CASSESVNGELFF

V: TRBV6-5
J: TRBJ1-5
length: 15
size: -
D: TRBD1
DNA: TGTGCCAGCAGGGACAGGGGGCTTGGCAATCAGCCCCAGCATTTT
CDR3: CASRDRGLGNQPQHF